Detailed here is one TCR beta chain. Germline lookup yields CDR1 SGDLS and CDR2 YYNGEE. CDR3 length: 17 residues. V lost 4 bases to trimming and J lost 6 bases, with 24 bases between them. Construction of the TCRbeta library involved unique molecular identifiers. TCRdb redid the calling of the PCR reads with MiXCR, one entry per CDR3 protein. The data hold about 60,000 distinct CDR3 sequences, with approximately 43% observed a single time. This record comes from a study of T-cell reconstitution after alpha-beta-depleted transplantation in children. This sample comprised PBMCs, mostly from graft donor cells, obtained 360 days after TCRalphabeta/CD19-depleted stem cell transplant. The receptor was derived from a male patient younger than 18 who had a stem cell transplant for acute lymphoblastic leukemia, so the T cells may come from the graft donor. The chain recombines TRBV9 with TRBJ2-3, with D possibly matching TRBD2 (5 bases). The CDR3 region has the DNA TGTGCCAGCAGCAGAGAACGGACTGGGGAACGAACGGATACGCAGTATTTT. It specifies CASSRERTGERTDTQYF.